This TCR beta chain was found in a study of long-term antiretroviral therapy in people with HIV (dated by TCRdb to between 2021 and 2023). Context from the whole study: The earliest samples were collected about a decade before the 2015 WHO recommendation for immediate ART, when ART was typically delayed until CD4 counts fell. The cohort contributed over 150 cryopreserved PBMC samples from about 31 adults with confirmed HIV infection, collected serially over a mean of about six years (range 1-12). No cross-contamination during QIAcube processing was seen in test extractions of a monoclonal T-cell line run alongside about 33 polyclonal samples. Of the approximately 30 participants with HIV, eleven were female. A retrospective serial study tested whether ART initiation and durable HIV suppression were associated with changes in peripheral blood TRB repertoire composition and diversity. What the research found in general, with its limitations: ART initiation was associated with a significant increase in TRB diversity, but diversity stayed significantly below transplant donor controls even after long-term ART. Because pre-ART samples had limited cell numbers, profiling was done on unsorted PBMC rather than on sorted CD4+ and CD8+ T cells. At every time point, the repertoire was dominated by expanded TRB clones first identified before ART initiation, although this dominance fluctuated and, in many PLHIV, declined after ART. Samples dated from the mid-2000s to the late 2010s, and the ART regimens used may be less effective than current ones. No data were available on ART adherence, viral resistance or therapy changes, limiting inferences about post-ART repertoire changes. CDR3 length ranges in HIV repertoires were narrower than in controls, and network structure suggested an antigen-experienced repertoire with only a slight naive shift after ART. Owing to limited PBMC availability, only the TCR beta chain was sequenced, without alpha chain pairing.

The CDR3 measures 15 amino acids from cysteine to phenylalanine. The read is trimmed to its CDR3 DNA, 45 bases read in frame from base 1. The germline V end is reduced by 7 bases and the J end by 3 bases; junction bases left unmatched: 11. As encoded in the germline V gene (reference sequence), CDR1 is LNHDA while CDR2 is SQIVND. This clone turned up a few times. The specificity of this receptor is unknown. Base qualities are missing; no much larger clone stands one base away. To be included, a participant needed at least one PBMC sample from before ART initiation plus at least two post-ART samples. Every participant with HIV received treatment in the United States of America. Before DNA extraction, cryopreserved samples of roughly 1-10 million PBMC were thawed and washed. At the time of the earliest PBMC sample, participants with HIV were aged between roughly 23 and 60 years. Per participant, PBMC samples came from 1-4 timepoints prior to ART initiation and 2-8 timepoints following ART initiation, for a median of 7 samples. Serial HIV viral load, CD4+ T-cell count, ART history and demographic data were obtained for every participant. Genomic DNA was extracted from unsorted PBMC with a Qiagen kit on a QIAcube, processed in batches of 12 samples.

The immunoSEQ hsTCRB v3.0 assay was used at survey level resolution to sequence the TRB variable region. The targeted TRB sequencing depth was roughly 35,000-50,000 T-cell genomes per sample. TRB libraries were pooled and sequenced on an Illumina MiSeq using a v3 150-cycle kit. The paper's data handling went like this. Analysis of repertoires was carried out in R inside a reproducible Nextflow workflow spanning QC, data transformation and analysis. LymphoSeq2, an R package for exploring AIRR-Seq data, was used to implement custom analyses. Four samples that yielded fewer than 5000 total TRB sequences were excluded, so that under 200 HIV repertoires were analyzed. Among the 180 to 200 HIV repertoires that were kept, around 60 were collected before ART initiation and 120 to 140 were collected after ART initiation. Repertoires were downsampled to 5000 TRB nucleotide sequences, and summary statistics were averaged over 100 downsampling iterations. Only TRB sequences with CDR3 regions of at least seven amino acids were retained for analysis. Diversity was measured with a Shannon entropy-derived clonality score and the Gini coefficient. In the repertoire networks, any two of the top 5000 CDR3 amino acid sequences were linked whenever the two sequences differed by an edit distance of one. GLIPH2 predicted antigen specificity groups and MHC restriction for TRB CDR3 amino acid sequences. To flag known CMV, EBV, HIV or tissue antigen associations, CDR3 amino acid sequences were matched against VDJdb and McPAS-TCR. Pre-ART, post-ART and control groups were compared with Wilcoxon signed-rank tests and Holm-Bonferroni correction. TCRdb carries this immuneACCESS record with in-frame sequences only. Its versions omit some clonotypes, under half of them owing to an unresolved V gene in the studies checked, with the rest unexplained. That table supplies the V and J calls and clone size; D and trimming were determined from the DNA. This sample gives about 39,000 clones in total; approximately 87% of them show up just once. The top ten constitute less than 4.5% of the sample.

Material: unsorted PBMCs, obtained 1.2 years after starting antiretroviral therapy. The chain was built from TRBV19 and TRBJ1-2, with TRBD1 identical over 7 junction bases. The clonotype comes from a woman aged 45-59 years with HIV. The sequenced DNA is TGTGCCAGTATGGATAGTCGCAGGGGGGACTATGGCTACACCTTC. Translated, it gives CASMDSRRGDYGYTF. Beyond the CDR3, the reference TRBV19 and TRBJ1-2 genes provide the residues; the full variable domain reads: DGGITQSPKYLFRKEGQNVTLSCEQNLNHDAMYWYRQDPGQGLRLIYYSQIVNDFQKGDIAEGYSVSREKKESFPLTVTSAQKNPTAFYLCASMDSRRGDYGYTFGSGTRLTVV.